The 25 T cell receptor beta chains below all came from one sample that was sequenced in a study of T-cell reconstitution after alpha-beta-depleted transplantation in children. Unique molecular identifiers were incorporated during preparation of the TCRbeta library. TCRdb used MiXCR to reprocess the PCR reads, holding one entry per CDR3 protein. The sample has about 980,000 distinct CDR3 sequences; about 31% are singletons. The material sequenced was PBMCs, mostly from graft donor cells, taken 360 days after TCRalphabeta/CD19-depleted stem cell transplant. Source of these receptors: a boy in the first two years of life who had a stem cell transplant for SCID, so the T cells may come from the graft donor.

CDR3 sequence reads: CASSATFLSQYF. The CDR3 nucleotides read TGTGCCAGCAGTGCCACCTTTTTGTCCCAGTACTTC. The chain recombines TRBV6-2 or TRBV6-3 with TRBJ2-5; no clear D. Germline CDR1 and CDR2: MNHEY and SVGEGT. V was pared by 5 bases and J by 9 bases, with 13 bases between. This CDR3 region has 12 residues.

The DNA for the CDR3 is TGCAGCGGAAAGACGGACAGGGGAGGCTACACCTTC. Its protein is CSGKTDRGGYTF. J is TRBJ1-2 and V is TRBV29-1, with 9 bases that match TRBD1. This CDR3 is built from 12 residues. Germline CDR1 and CDR2: SQVTM and ANQGSEA. V dropped 7 bases and J dropped 8; count of bases not matched to a gene: 8.

CDR3 sequence: CASNSGGASTDTQYF. The CDR3 nucleotides read TGCGCCAGCAACAGCGGGGGGGCTAGCACAGATACGCAGTATTTT. The V call is TRBV5-1, the J call TRBJ2-3; 10 bases are shared with TRBD2. The CDR3 is made up of 15 amino acids. J was trimmed by 0 bases and V by 6 bases; bases with no gene match: 4. The germline V gene encodes CDR1 SGHRS and CDR2 YFSETQ.

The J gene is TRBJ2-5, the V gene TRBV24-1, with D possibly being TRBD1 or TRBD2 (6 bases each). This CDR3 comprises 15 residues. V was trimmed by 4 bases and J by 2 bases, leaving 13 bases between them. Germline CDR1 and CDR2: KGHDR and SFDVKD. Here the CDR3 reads CATSEYGGTQETQYF. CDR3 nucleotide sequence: TGTGCCACCAGTGAGTATGGCGGGACACAAGAGACCCAGTACTTC.

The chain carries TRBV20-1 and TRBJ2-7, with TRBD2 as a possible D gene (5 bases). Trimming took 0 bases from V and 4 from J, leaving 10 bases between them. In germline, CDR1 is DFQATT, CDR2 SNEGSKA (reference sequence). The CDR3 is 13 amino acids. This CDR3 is CSAREAALYEQYF. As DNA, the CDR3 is TGCAGTGCTAGAGAAGCGGCCCTTTACGAGCAGTACTTC.

This chain's CDR3 is CASSLTYYNEQFF. The CDR3 region has the DNA TGTGCCAGCAGCTTAACCTATTACAATGAGCAGTTCTTC. The chain couples TRBV7-6 to TRBJ2-1; D remains unclear. CDR3 length: 13 residues. Trimming shortened V by 2 bases and J by 4 bases, and 6 bases separated the two germline ends. The germline gives CDR1 SGHVS, CDR2 FNYEAQ.

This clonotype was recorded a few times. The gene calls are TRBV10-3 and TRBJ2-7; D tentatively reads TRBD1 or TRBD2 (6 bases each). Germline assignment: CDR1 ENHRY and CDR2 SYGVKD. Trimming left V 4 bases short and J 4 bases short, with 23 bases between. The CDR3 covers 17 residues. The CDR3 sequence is CAISGPRQDYPLYEQYF. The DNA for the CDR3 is TGTGCCATCAGTGGACCTAGACAGGACTACCCTTTGTACGAGCAGTACTTC.

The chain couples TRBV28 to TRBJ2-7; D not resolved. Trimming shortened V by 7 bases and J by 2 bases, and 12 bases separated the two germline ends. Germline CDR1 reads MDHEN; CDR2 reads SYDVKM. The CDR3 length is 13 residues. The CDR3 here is CASKIGPTYEQYF. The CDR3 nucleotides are TGTGCCAGCAAAATCGGACCGACCTACGAGCAGTACTTC.

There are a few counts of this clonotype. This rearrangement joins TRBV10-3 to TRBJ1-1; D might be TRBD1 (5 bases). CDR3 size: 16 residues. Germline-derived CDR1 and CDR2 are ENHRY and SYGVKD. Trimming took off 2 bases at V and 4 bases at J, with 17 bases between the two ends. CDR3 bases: TGTGCCATCAGTGAGGCCAGAGTAGGGGCGGGCACTGAAGCTTTCTTT. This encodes CAISEARVGAGTEAFF.

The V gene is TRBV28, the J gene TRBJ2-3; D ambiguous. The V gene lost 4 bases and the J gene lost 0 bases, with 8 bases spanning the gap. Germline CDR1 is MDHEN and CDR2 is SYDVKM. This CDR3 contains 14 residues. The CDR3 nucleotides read TGTGCCAGCAGTTCCGCTGGGAGCACAGATACGCAGTATTTT. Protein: CASSSAGSTDTQYF.

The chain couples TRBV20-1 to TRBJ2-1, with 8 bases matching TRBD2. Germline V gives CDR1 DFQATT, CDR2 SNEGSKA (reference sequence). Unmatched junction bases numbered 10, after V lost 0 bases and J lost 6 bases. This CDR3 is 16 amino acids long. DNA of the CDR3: TGCAGTGCTAGAGAGAGTCCGGGACTAGGGTTCAATGAGCAGTTCTTC. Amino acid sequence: CSARESPGLGFNEQFF.

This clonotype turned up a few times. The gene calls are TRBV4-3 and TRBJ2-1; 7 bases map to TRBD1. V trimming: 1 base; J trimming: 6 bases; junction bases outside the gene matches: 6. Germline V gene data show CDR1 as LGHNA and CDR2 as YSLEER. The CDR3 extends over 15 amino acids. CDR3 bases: TGCGCCAGCAGCCAAGGGGACAGAGACTTCAATGAGCAGTTCTTC. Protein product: CASSQGDRDFNEQFF.

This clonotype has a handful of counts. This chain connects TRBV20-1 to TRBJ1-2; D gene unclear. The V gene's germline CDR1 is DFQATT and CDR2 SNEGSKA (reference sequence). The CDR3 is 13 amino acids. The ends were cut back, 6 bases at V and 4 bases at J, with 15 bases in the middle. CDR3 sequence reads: CSAGNVIGYGYTF. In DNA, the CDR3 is TGCAGTGCAGGAAATGTAATCGGCTATGGCTACACCTTC.

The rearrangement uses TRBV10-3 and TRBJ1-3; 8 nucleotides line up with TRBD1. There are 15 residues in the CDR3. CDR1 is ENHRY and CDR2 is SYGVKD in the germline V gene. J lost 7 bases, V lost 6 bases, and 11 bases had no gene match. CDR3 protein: CAIRPLNRGGNTIYF. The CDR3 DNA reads TGTGCCATCAGGCCCCTGAACAGGGGGGGGAACACCATATATTTT.

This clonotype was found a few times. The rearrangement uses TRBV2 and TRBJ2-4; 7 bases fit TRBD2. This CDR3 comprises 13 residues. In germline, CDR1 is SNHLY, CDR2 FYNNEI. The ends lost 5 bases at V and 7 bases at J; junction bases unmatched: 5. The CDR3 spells CASSREGRNIQYF. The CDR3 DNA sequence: TGTGCCAGCAGTAGGGAGGGGCGGAACATTCAGTACTTC.

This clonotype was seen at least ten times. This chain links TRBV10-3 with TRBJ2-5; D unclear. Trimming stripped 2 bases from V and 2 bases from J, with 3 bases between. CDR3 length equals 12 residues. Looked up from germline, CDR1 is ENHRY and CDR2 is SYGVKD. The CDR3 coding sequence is TGTGCCATCAGTGAGCTTCAAGAGACCCAGTACTTC. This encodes CAISELQETQYF.

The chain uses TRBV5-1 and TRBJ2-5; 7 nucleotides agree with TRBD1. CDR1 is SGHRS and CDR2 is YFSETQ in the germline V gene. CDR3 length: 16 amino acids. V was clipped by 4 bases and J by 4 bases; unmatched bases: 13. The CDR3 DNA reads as TGCGCCAGCAGCCTTCCCTCGGGGACAGTAGCAGAGACCCAGTACTTC. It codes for CASSLPSGTVAETQYF.

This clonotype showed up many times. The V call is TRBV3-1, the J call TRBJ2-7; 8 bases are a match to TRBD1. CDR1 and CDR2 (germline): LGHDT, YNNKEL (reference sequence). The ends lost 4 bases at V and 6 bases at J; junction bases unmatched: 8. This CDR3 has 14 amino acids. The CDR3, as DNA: TGTGCCAGCAGCCTGGACAGGGTTCCGGGCGAGCAGTACTTC. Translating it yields CASSLDRVPGEQYF.

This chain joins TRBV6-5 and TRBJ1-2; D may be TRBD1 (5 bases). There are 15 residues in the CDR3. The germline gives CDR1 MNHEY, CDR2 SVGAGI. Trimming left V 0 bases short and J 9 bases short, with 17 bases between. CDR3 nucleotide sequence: TGTGCCAGCAGTTACTCCACGGACATGGGTAGGAGCTACACCTTC. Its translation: CASSYSTDMGRSYTF.

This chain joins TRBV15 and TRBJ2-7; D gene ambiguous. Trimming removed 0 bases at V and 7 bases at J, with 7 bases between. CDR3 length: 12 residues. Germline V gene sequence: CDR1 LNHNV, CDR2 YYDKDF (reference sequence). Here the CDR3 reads CATSRDRAEQYF. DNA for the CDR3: TGTGCCACCAGCAGAGATCGGGCGGAGCAGTACTTC.

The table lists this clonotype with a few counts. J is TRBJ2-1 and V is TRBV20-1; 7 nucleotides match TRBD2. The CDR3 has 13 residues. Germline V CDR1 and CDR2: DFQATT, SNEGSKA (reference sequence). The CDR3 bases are TGCGCCTGCTTGGCGGGGGACTACAATGAGCAGTTCTTC. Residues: CACLAGDYNEQFF.

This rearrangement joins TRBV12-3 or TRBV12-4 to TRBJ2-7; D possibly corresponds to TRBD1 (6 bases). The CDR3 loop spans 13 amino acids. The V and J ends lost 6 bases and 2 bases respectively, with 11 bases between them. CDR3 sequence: CASSDGQTYEQYF. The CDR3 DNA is TGTGCCAGCAGCGACGGACAGACCTACGAGCAGTACTTC.

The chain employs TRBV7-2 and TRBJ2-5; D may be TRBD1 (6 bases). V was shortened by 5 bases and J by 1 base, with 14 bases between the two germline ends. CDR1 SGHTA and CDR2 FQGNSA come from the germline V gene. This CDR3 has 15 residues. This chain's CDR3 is CASSVGHQIQETQYF. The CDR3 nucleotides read TGTGCCAGCAGCGTGGGACACCAAATCCAAGAGACCCAGTACTTC.

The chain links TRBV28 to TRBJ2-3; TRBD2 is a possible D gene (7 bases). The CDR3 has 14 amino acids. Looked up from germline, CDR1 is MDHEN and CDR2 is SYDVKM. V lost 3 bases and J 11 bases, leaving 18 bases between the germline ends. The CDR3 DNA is TGTGCCAGCAGTTTTTCGGGGGGCGGTTTAAGGCAGTATTTT. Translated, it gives CASSFSGGGLRQYF.

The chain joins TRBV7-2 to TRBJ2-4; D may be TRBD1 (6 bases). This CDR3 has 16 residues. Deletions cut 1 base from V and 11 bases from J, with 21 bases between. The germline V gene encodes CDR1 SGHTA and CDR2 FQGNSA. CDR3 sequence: CASSLVSQGQRSLQYF. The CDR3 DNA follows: TGTGCCAGCAGCTTAGTCTCCCAGGGGCAAAGATCCCTTCAGTACTTC. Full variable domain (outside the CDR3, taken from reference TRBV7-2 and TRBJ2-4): GAGVSQSPSNKVTEKGKDVELRCDPISGHTALYWYRQSLGQGLEFLIYFQGNSAPDKSGLPSDRFSAERTGGSVSTLTIQRTQQEDSAVYLCASSLVSQGQRSLQYFGAGTRLSVL.